Detailed here is one T cell receptor beta chain. This record comes from a study of blood T cell repertoires in COVID-19. This CDR3 spans 16 amino acids. Trimming cost V 4 bases and J 3 bases; bases outside gene matches: 9. The germline CDR1 and CDR2 sequences are MNHEY and SMNVEV (reference sequence). Using immunoSEQ multiplex PCR, the repertoire was profiled, and TCRdb retains in-frame clones only, with some absent. Among 320,000 or so clones listed, around nine tenths were seen once. The chain couples TRBV27 to TRBJ2-5, with TRBD2 identical over 9 bases. This sequence was found in a young man who had recovered from COVID-19. Sequencing was done on a sample of PBMCs or T cells enriched from blood (not recorded which). This CDR3 reads CASSSQTSGIKETQYF. DNA of the CDR3: TGTGCCAGCAGTTCGCAGACTAGCGGTATTAAAGAGACCCAGTACTTC.